This entry lists 14 T cell receptor beta chains sequenced from one sample in a study of CDR3 diversity in severe acne. Each CDR3 protein is one row after TCRdb ran MiXCR on the PCR reads. This sample has around 94,000 distinct CDR3 sequences, with 51% found just once. Sample: blood. The receptors originated from a male donor with acne.

This chain connects TRBV20-1 to TRBJ2-7; TRBD1 aligns across 8 bases. Germline loops: CDR1 DFQATT, CDR2 SNEGSKA (reference sequence). Unmatched junction bases numbered 10, after V lost 5 bases and J lost 4 bases. The CDR3 consists of 14 residues. The CDR3, as DNA: TGCAGTGCTTGGGCGGACAGGGTTTCATACGAGCAGTACTTC. Amino acids: CSAWADRVSYEQYF.

This clonotype was seen many times. J is TRBJ1-1 and V is TRBV5-1; D is uncertain. Per germline, CDR1 SGHRS and CDR2 YFSETQ. V lost 3 bases to trimming and J lost 0 bases, with 6 bases between them. The CDR3 spans 13 residues. The CDR3 region has the DNA TGCGCCAGCAGCTGGAAATTGAACACTGAAGCTTTCTTT. Amino acids: CASSWKLNTEAFF.

This chain uses TRBV6-5 with TRBJ2-7; 11 bases match TRBD2. Germline V gene sequence: CDR1 MNHEY, CDR2 SVGAGI. V was clipped by 6 bases and J by 4 bases; unmatched bases: 8. The CDR3 is 15 amino acids. CDR3: CASRLAGGGGYEQYF. The CDR3 DNA is TGTGCCAGCAGATTAGCGGGAGGGGGGGGTTACGAGCAGTACTTC.

V gene TRBV10-2 combines with J gene TRBJ2-3; D not resolved. The CDR3 has 12 residues. V lost 0 bases, J lost 5 bases, and 3 bases lay in between. CDR1 WSHSY and CDR2 SAAADI come from the germline V gene. Written as DNA, the CDR3 is TGCGCCAGCAGTGAGTCCGGAGATACGCAGTATTTT. This codes for CASSESGDTQYF.

By share, this clonotype counts as medium-sized. V usage is TRBV7-2 and J usage is TRBJ2-7, with 7 bases aligning to TRBD1. V dropped 1 base and J dropped 0; count of bases not matched to a gene: 0. The germline V gene has CDR1 SGHTA and CDR2 FQGNSA. This CDR3 has 14 amino acids. CDR3 protein: CASSLGDSSYEQYF. The CDR3 DNA sequence: TGTGCCAGCAGCTTAGGGGACAGCTCCTACGAGCAGTACTTC.

This chain uses TRBV19 with TRBJ2-7, with a weak D call TRBD1 (7 bases). CDR1 LNHDA and CDR2 SQIVND come from the germline V gene (reference sequence). With 3 bases removed from V and 3 bases from J, the gap between germline ends came to 15 bases. The CDR3 is made up of 15 amino acids. For the CDR3, the DNA is TGTGCCAGTAGTATCGGAGGGGGCGACCACTACGAGCAGTACTTC. Translation: CASSIGGGDHYEQYF.

The chain recombines TRBV25-1 with TRBJ2-5, with a possible D match to TRBD1 (7 bases). This CDR3 comprises 20 residues. Germline CDR1 MGHDK, CDR2 SYGVNS. Trimming shortened V by 6 bases and J by 0 bases, and 29 bases separated the two germline ends. CDR3 in DNA: TGTGCCAGCAGCGGCATCTCGGCAGGGGGGCCCGGGGCGTACCAAGAGACCCAGTACTTC. Its translation is CASSGISAGGPGAYQETQYF.

This sequence joins TRBV11-2 and TRBJ2-5, with D possibly being TRBD1 (6 bases). CDR3 length: 15 residues. V was cut by 1 base and J by 5 bases, with 14 bases left in between. The germline V gene encodes CDR1 SGHAT and CDR2 FQNNGV. The CDR3, as DNA: TGTGCCAGCAGCTTAGGCACAGGGCGGCACGAGACCCAGTACTTC. It is translated as CASSLGTGRHETQYF.

The chain links TRBV15 to TRBJ1-3; D gene uncertain. Germline V lookup: CDR1 LNHNV, CDR2 YYDKDF (reference sequence). The CDR3 is 17 amino acids. Trimming removed 0 bases at V and 4 bases at J, with 16 bases between. The CDR3 region is CATSRDRRDILGNTIYF. The CDR3 DNA sequence: TGTGCCACCAGCAGAGATCGTCGAGATATCCTCGGAAACACCATATATTTT.

This clonotype was seen only a few times. The chain carries TRBV27 and TRBJ1-1; possibly TRBD1 for D (6 bases). With 5 bases removed from V and 1 base from J, the gap between germline ends came to 8 bases. This CDR3 comprises 13 residues. Germline CDR1 MNHEY, CDR2 SMNVEV (reference sequence). The CDR3 reads CASSLTGNTEAFF. Written as DNA, the CDR3 is TGTGCCAGCAGTCTGACAGGGAACACTGAAGCTTTCTTT.

This clonotype was observed at least ten times. The rearrangement links TRBV12-3 or TRBV12-4 to TRBJ2-1; 14 bases match TRBD2. V shed 5 bases and J 7 bases; nucleotides not matched to a gene: 7. The CDR3 totals 16 residues. The CDR3 protein is CASSLKTSGRGNEQFF. In nucleotides, the CDR3 is TGTGCCAGCAGTCTAAAGACTAGCGGGAGGGGAAATGAGCAGTTCTTC.

This chain links TRBV12-3 or TRBV12-4 with TRBJ1-1; no firm D call. V shed 7 bases and J shed 3 bases, with 9 bases lying between them. The length of the CDR3 is 12 residues. The CDR3 DNA follows: TGTGCCAGCAAGTGGGTTGACACTGAAGCTTTCTTT. Protein: CASKWVDTEAFF.

In DNA form, the CDR3 reads TGTGCCAGCAGCTTCATAACTAGCGGGCTAAAACAAGAGACCCAGTACTTC. As protein: CASSFITSGLKQETQYF. The gene calls are TRBV7-9 and TRBJ2-5, with 9 positions matching TRBD2. V lost 3 bases to trimming and J lost 2 bases; unmatched junction nucleotides: 10. CDR1 and CDR2 (germline): SEHNR, FQNEAQ (reference sequence). The CDR3 spans 17 residues.

This chain's CDR3 is CASSPRSSYEQYF. In DNA form, the CDR3 reads TGTGCCAGCAGCCCACGCAGCTCCTACGAGCAGTACTTC. The gene calls are TRBV13 and TRBJ2-7; D uncertain. V gave up 5 bases and J gave up 0 bases, with 8 bases separating them. Germline CDR1 and CDR2: PRHDT and FYEKMQ (reference sequence). This CDR3 spans 13 amino acids. Using reference TRBV13 and TRBJ2-7 for the parts outside the CDR3, the full variable domain is AAGVIQSPRHLIKEKRETATLKCYPIPRHDTVYWYQQGPGQDPQFLISFYEKMQSDKGSIPDRFSAQQFSDYHSELNMSSLELGDSALYFCASSPRSSYEQYFGPGTRLTVT.